Listed below are T cell receptor beta chains from one sample, sequenced in a study of blood T cell repertoires in COVID-19. Using immunoSEQ multiplex PCR, the repertoire was profiled, and TCRdb retains in-frame clones only, with some absent. The profile shows 130,000 to 150,000 clones, 88% of them singletons. What was sequenced was peripheral blood. The receptors here all came from a woman in her forties or fifties with acute or convalescent COVID-19. Both conserved end residues are part of each CDR3.

CASSSGQGYGYTF	TRBV7-2	13
CASSLYSYGYTF	TRBV11-2	12
CASSESWGLGPKGYGYTF	TRBV6-1	18
CASTDSLPGLNQPQHF	TRBV19	16
CASSPSGGNTGELFF	TRBV7-8	15
CASSPGQGSTNSPLHF	TRBV25-1	16
CASSLGGNTEAFF	TRBV12-3/TRBV12-4	13
CASSSGQGAFGYTF	TRBV5-1	14
CASSVAAANEAFF	TRBV9	13
CASSAGQGTGELFF	TRBV5-5	14
CASSLEGSSTDTQYF	TRBV7-8	15
CASSRRSGAYNEQFF	TRBV5-1	15
CASSGGQGSAYNSPLHF	TRBV21-1	17
CASRTTGARNYGYTF	TRBV5-6	15
CASKVGRGSYEQYF	TRBV6-5	14
CASSRGEMAFF	TRBV18	11
CASSVTGLRTEAFF	TRBV28	14
CASSLGQRGQFF	TRBV5-1	12
CATSRGRGGNQPQHF	TRBV15	15
CASSQASGNTIYF	TRBV25-1	13
CASSPGGVPETQYF	TRBV7-6	14
CATSRVAGVGDTQYF	TRBV15	15
CASGHGGGESYEQYF	TRBV5-6	15
CASSQGPAANTEAFF	TRBV4-1	15
CASSQDTSGFPSNEQFF	TRBV3-1/TRBV3-2	17
CASSYSVQGANQPQHF	TRBV6-5	16
CASSPSQGRTEAFF	TRBV18	14
CASRAYPPVSEVNEKLFF	TRBV2	18
CASSERQDKGRYTF	TRBV2	14
CASSQTGDYEQYF	TRBV3-1/TRBV3-2	13
CASSPRGGGNQPQHF	TRBV19	15
CASSPAGQGNTEAFF	TRBV18	15
CASSATGDEGYGYTF	TRBV2	15
CASSIRLGYEQYF	TRBV19	13
CASSPYSAEAFF	TRBV12-3/TRBV12-4	12
CASSGVLGQARSYNEQFF	TRBV3-1/TRBV3-2	18
CAISDRTTFGSYEQYF	TRBV10-3	16
CASSYYDSSGANVLTF	TRBV6-5	16
CASSKGLGNRTLQPQHF	TRBV21-1	17
CATSKDRGNYGYTF	TRBV6-5	14
CASSVTWASETQYF	TRBV9	14
CASSLAGTEEAFF	TRBV7-9	13
CASALAGGPRDTQYF	TRBV6-5	15
CASIRGPEGNYGYTF	TRBV19	15
CASTTRGQRDRRTGELFF	TRBV7-2	18
CASSPGQLGLAKNIQYF	TRBV18	17
CASSPLAGRTYEQYF	TRBV18	15
CSGWSSGANVLTF	TRBV29-1	13
CASSPTVGEGSNQPQHF	TRBV6-6	17
CASRSAGTDEKLFF	TRBV6-5	14
CASSLKPGLAGTDTQYF	TRBV7-9	17
CASSSHGDRVRTGELFF	TRBV5-8	17
CASSPGRQPQHF	TRBV7-9	12